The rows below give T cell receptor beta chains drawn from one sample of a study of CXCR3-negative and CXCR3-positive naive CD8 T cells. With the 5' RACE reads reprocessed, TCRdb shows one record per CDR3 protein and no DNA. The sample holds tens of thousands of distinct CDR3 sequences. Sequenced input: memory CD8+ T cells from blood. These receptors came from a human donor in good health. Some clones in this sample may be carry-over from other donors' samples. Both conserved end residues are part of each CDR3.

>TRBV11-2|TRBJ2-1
CASSLVVDMQFF
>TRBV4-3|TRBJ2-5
CASSQDVGLLEETQYF
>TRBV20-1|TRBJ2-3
CSAPIGEVAGEQTDTQYF
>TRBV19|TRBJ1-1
CASSIFSYTEAFF
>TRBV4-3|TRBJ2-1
CASSQDSGGSYNEQFF
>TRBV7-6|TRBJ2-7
CASSPSEGSSYEQYF
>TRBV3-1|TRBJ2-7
CASSHGDSSYEQYF
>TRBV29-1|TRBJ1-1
CSVEVPGLGTEAFF
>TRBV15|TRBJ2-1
CATSNSRGRQFF
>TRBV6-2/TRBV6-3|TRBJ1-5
CASSTGALNQPQHF
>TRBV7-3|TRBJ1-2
CASSVDGTGGPAGYTF
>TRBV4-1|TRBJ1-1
CASSPQLDLNTEAFF
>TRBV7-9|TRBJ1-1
CASSFGSAEAFF
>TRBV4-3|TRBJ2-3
CASSQGGRATDTQYF
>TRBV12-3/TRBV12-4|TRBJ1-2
CASSSAGDYTF
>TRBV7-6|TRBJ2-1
CASSARPGVGNEQFF
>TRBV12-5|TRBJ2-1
CASGLVLPGDLFF
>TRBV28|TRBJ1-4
CASSLPGQGGPTNEKLFF
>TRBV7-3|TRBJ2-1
CASSPGGPEQFF
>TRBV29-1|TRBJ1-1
CSVESWLGVNTEAFF
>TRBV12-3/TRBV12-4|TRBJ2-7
CASSLGLAHEQYF
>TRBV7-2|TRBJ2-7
CASSLAGPGYEQYF
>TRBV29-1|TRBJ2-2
CSVEDGDFTGELFF
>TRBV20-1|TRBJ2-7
CSASQGLAGGGSYEQYF
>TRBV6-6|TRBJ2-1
CASSYGVNEQFF
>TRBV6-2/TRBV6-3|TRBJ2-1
CASCSRSSYNEQFF
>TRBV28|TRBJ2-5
CASSLVLAVNPGTQYF
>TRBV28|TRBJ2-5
CASSWGRDRDQETQYF
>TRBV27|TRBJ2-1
CASSSRDSYNEQFF
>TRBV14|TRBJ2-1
CASSQVGPILMHEQFF
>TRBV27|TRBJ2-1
CASNDRASGSGEQFF
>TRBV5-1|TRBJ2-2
CASSLANTGELFF
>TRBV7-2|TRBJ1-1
CASGGGTGYTEAFF
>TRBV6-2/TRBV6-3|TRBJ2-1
CASIIAGGSSYNEQFF
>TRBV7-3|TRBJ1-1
CASSLKGVGTEAFF
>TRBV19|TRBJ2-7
CASSIRLNSYEQYF
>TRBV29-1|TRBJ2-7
CSVEKGHEQYF
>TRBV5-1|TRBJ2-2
CASSSDGTINTGELFF
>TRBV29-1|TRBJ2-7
CSVGRGVSYEQYF
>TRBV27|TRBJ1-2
CASSFSAGNIYGYTF
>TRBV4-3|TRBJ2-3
CASSQDRAPKDTQYF
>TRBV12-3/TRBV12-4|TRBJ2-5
CASNEAQETQYF
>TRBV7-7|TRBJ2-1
CASSSSGGAVGSYNEQFF
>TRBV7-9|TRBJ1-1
CASSFGQGADTEAFF
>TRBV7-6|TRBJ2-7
CASSLAQFYEQYF
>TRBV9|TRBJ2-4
CASSVPGGVLYF
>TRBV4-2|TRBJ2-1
CASSRRDNYNEQFF
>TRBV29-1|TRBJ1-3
CSVVSSSGNTIYF
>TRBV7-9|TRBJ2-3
CASSPLAGANTDTQYF
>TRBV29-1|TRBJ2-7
CSVAGTGPYEQYF